This T cell receptor (beta chain) was captured by sequencing in a study of neurological immune-mediated disorders. This CDR3 has 16 residues. CDR1 is MNHNS, CDR2 SASEGT, per germline. V trimming: 6 bases; J trimming: 3 bases; junction bases outside the gene matches: 11. This clonotype has a count of ten or more. Synthesis of cDNA was accomplished via 5'RACE employing 10-nucleotide random UMIs. TCRdb redid the calling of the 5' RACE reads with MiXCR, one entry per CDR3 protein. The sample lists some 37,000 distinct CDR3 sequences, about 3.3% seen once, with around 8% in the top ten. Time point defined: longitudinal time-point 1 (baseline).

The clonotype originates from a woman aged 55-75 years with multiple sclerosis. The chain joins TRBV6-1 to TRBJ2-7, with 10 positions matching TRBD1. Sequencing was carried out using PBMCs. The DNA for the CDR3 is TGTGCCAGCAGGCGACCCGGGACAGGGGTTTTCTACGAGCAGTACTTC. It specifies CASRRPGTGVFYEQYF.